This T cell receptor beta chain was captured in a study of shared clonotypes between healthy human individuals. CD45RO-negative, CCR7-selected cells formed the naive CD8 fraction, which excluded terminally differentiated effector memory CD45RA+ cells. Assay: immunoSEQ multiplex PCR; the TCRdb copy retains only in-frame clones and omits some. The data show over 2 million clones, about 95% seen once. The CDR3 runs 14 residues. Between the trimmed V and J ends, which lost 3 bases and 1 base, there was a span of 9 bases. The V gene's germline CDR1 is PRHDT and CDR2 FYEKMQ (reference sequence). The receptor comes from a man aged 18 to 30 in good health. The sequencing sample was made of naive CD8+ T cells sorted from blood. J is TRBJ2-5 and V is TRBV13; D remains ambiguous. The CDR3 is CASSLRRFQETQYF. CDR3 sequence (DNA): TGTGCCAGCAGCTTGCGGAGATTCCAAGAGACCCAGTACTTC. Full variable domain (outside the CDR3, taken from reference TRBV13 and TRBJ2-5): AAGVIQSPRHLIKEKRETATLKCYPIPRHDTVYWYQQGPGQDPQFLISFYEKMQSDKGSIPDRFSAQQFSDYHSELNMSSLELGDSALYFCASSLRRFQETQYFGPGTRLLVL.